This TCR beta chain was captured by sequencing in a study of T cell repertoires in cytomegalovirus infection. The wider study: Evidence of both CMV infection and a matching HLA type came from public TCR beta signatures.

With regard to this clonotype: The antigen remains unidentified.

The germline gives CDR1 MGHDK, CDR2 SYGVNS. V was clipped by 0 bases and J by 6 bases, with 8 bases between them. This CDR3 spans 13 amino acids. TCRdb reprocessed the reads with MiXCR, giving one entry per CDR3 protein. This table holds approximately 910,000 distinct CDR3 sequences, 31% found once. The source material was cultured CD8+ T cells from PBMCs, sampled from culture after CMV antigen stimulation. This chain joins TRBV25-1 and TRBJ1-1; maybe TRBD1 (6 bases). The clonotype comes from a human donor in good health (CMV status not recorded). Some clones in this sample may be carry-over from other donors' samples. CDR3 in DNA: TGTGCCAGCAGTGAATACAGACAGGCTGAAGCTTTCTTT. It is translated as CASSEYRQAEAFF. The full variable domain, with the rest looked up from reference TRBV25-1 and TRBJ1-1, is EADIYQTPRYLVIGTGKKITLECSQTMGHDKMYWYQQDPGMELHLIHYSYGVNSTEKGDLSSESTVSRIRTEHFPLTLESARPSHTSQYLCASSEYRQAEAFFGQGTRLTVV.